The 26 T cell receptor beta chains below come from one sample, sequenced in a study of blood T cell repertoires in COVID-19. Clones were read by immunoSEQ multiplex PCR, and TCRdb kept only the in-frame ones, dropping some. The sample has approximately 240,000 clones; 75% to 85% are singletons. The specimen sequenced was peripheral blood. These receptors were collected from a woman in her 30s with COVID-19, enrolled during active disease.

There are a few counts of this clone. The chain is built from TRBV4-3 and TRBJ2-1; tentatively, D is TRBD2 (7 bases). Germline V lookup: CDR1 LGHNA, CDR2 YSLEER. The V and J ends lost 1 base and 9 bases respectively, with 16 bases between them. The CDR3 loop spans 15 amino acids. The CDR3 reads CASSQAVGGAGEQFF. DNA for the CDR3: TGCGCCAGCAGCCAAGCCGTGGGGGGGGCGGGTGAGCAGTTCTTC.

This clone was seen a single time. V is TRBV7-2 and J is TRBJ2-1, with D perhaps matching TRBD1 (5 bases). The CDR3 totals 16 residues. Deletions cut 1 base from V and 0 bases from J, with 10 bases between. The V gene's germline CDR1 is SGHTA and CDR2 FQGNSA. Here the CDR3 DNA reads TGTGCCAGCAGCTTAGATCAGGGTGTCTCCTACAATGAGCAGTTCTTC. This encodes CASSLDQGVSYNEQFF. The full variable domain, completed using reference TRBV7-2 and TRBJ2-1, is GAGVSQSPSNKVTEKGKDVELRCDPISGHTALYWYRQSLGQGLEFLIYFQGNSAPDKSGLPSDRFSAERTGGSVSTLTIQRTQQEDSAVYLCASSLDQGVSYNEQFFGPGTRLTVL.

The chain joins TRBV12-3 or TRBV12-4 to TRBJ2-7; D unclear. The CDR3 is 10 amino acids. Deletions cut 5 bases from V and 6 bases from J, with 5 bases between. The CDR3 loop is CASSGPEQYF. The CDR3 DNA sequence: TGTGCCAGCAGTGGGCCCGAGCAGTACTTC.

This clone was recorded a few times. This rearrangement joins TRBV6-2 or TRBV6-3 to TRBJ2-3, with 11 bases aligning to TRBD2. CDR3 length equals 15 residues. V trimming: 5 bases; J trimming: 4 bases; junction bases outside the gene matches: 5. Germline-derived CDR1 and CDR2 are MNHEY and SVGEGT. The CDR3: CASSQLAGGADTQYF. CDR3 DNA: TGTGCCAGCAGTCAGCTAGCGGGAGGCGCAGATACGCAGTATTTT.

As for this clone: Other DNA sequences from this sample encode an identical CDR3 as well. The J gene is TRBJ2-1, the V gene TRBV3-1 (or the pseudogene TRBV3-2); D is unresolved. The CDR3 runs 14 residues. Germline V gene sequence: CDR1 LGHDT, CDR2 YNNKEL (reference sequence). The ends were cut back, 0 bases at V and 6 bases at J, with 9 bases in the middle. This chain's CDR3 is CASSQDLVVNEQFF. CDR3 nucleotide sequence: TGTGCCAGCAGCCAAGATTTAGTGGTCAATGAGCAGTTCTTC.

V gene TRBV7-2 combines with J gene TRBJ2-7, with 9 bases lining up with TRBD1. CDR1 is SGHTA and CDR2 is FQGNSA in the germline V gene. CDR3 length equals 14 residues. The trim removed 7 bases at V and 2 bases at J, leaving 6 bases unmatched. In DNA, the CDR3 is TGTGCCAGCACCCCGGGACAGGGACCCTACGAGCAGTACTTC. Protein product: CASTPGQGPYEQYF.

The CDR3 here is CASSFYPASSGTYNEQFF. The CDR3 DNA reads as TGTGCCAGCAGCTTTTACCCTGCCAGTAGCGGGACGTACAATGAGCAGTTCTTC. This chain links TRBV7-3 with TRBJ2-1, with 8 bases identical to TRBD2. The V and J ends lost 3 bases and 4 bases, in that order; junction bases with no gene match: 14. Germline loops: CDR1 SGHTA, CDR2 FQGTGA. The CDR3 length is 18 residues.

The V gene is TRBV4-3, the J gene TRBJ1-6; TRBD1 might be the D (5 bases). The CDR3 loop spans 13 amino acids. Between the trimmed V and J ends, which lost 1 base and 7 bases, there was a span of 5 bases. Germline CDR1 is LGHNA and CDR2 is YSLEER. CDR3 residues: CASSQGGNSPLHF. The DNA of the CDR3 is TGCGCCAGCAGCCAAGGGGGCAATTCACCCCTCCACTTT.

In its sample, this clone was seen a few times. The V gene is TRBV30, the J gene TRBJ2-7; unclear D gene. Looked up from germline, CDR1 is GTSNPN and CDR2 is SVGIG (reference sequence). With 2 bases removed from V and 6 bases from J, the gap between germline ends came to 11 bases. The CDR3 is 12 amino acids. The chain's CDR3 is CAWSLEESEQYF. For the CDR3, the DNA is TGTGCCTGGAGTCTCGAGGAGAGCGAGCAGTACTTC.

The chain links TRBV12-5 to TRBJ2-3; D remains ambiguous. With 3 bases removed from V and 0 bases from J, the gap between germline ends came to 4 bases. Per germline, CDR1 LGHNT and CDR2 FRNRAP. The CDR3 sequence is 13 residues long. CDR3 region: CASGFYSTDTQYF. The CDR3, as DNA: TGTGCTAGTGGTTTCTACAGCACAGATACGCAGTATTTT.

V and J are TRBV28 and TRBJ1-5, with D hard to call. Per the germline V gene, CDR1 is MDHEN and CDR2 is SYDVKM. This CDR3 is 14 amino acids long. V lost 4 bases to trimming and J lost 5 bases, with 12 bases between them. The CDR3 bases are TGTGCCAGCAGTTGGCCGCTTGGAGATCAGCCCCAGCATTTT. Translated, it gives CASSWPLGDQPQHF.

The V call is TRBV24-1, the J call TRBJ1-1; D not resolved. The germline V gene has CDR1 KGHDR and CDR2 SFDVKD. The germline V and J ends were trimmed by 2 bases and 2 bases, with 11 bases remaining between them. This CDR3 is 15 amino acids long. The CDR3 sequence: CATSDSRGVNTEAFF. The CDR3 DNA reads as TGTGCCACCAGTGATTCACGAGGAGTAAACACTGAAGCTTTCTTT.

The rearrangement joins TRBV3-1 (or the pseudogene TRBV3-2) to TRBJ1-2; TRBD1 matches 7 bases. Germline lookup yields CDR1 LGHDT and CDR2 YNNKEL (reference sequence). The CDR3 has 16 amino acids. J lost 5 bases, V lost 3 bases, and 12 bases had no gene match. CDR3 sequence (DNA): TGTGCCAGCAGCCACAGACCGGGACAGAACATGTATGGCTACACCTTC. It encodes CASSHRPGQNMYGYTF.

This chain joins TRBV19 and TRBJ1-3; TRBD1 agrees at 7 bases. The CDR3 is made up of 18 amino acids. The germline CDR1 and CDR2 sequences are LNHDA and SQIVND (reference sequence). The V gene end was trimmed by 4 bases and the J gene end by 0 bases; junction bases not matched to a gene: 12. The DNA for the CDR3 is TGTGCCAGTAGTAAACGCCTACCAGGGACAGCCTCTGGAAACACCATATATTTT. Amino acid sequence: CASSKRLPGTASGNTIYF.

The rearrangement uses TRBV27 and TRBJ1-2, with D tentatively TRBD1 (6 bases). CDR1 and CDR2 (germline): MNHEY, SMNVEV (reference sequence). This CDR3 region has 15 residues. V was trimmed by 0 bases and J by 8 bases, leaving 16 bases between them. The CDR3 loop reads CASSLSGAPHEGYTF. The DNA of the CDR3 is TGTGCCAGCAGTTTATCGGGGGCGCCCCATGAGGGCTACACCTTC.

J is TRBJ1-2 and V is TRBV29-1; TRBD1 matches at 7 bases. CDR1 is SQVTM, CDR2 ANQGSEA, per germline. This CDR3 region has 10 residues. J gave up 8 bases and V 3 bases, and 0 bases lay outside the gene matches. CDR3 sequence reads: CSVEDRGYTF. As DNA, the CDR3 is TGCAGCGTTGAGGACAGGGGCTACACCTTC.

The chain combines TRBV7-9 with TRBJ2-5; possible D gene TRBD2, 6 bases. CDR3 size: 16 residues. Trimming took 5 bases from V and 2 from J, leaving 18 bases between them. Germline CDR1 SEHNR, CDR2 FQNEAQ (reference sequence). The CDR3 DNA reads as TGTGCCAGCAGCACCCGGGACTTATACCCACAAGAGACCCAGTACTTC. It specifies CASSTRDLYPQETQYF.

The V and J genes are TRBV4-3 and TRBJ2-3; tentative D call: TRBD2 (5 bases). V was cut by 8 bases and J by 4 bases, with 16 bases left in between. CDR1 is LGHNA and CDR2 is YSLEER in the germline V gene. This CDR3 has 14 amino acids. CDR3 coding DNA: TGCGCCAGCGGAGGAATAGCGCGTTCAGATACGCAGTATTTT. Residues: CASGGIARSDTQYF.

The V gene is TRBV6-6, the J gene TRBJ2-2; 11 nucleotides agree with TRBD1. This CDR3 has 16 amino acids. J was trimmed by 5 bases and V by 5 bases; bases with no gene match: 7. The V gene's germline CDR1 is MNHNY and CDR2 SVGAGI (reference sequence). The CDR3 nucleotides read TGTGCCAGCAGTGGTCCGGGACAGGGGGGAACCGGGGAGCTGTTTTTT. It codes for CASSGPGQGGTGELFF.

This sequence joins TRBV7-2 and TRBJ2-2; TRBD2 agrees at 7 bases. CDR1 is SGHTA, CDR2 FQGNSA, per germline. This CDR3 has 17 residues. With V trimmed by 2 bases and J by 7 bases, 13 bases remained unmatched. CDR3 region: CASSLQVAGVAGGELFF. In nucleotides, the CDR3 is TGTGCCAGCAGCTTACAGGTGGCGGGAGTGGCCGGCGGGGAGCTGTTTTTT. The complete variable domain, with remaining parts taken from reference TRBV7-2 and TRBJ2-2, reads GAGVSQSPSNKVTEKGKDVELRCDPISGHTALYWYRQSLGQGLEFLIYFQGNSAPDKSGLPSDRFSAERTGGSVSTLTIQRTQQEDSAVYLCASSLQVAGVAGGELFFGEGSRLTVL.

This chain connects TRBV7-9 to TRBJ2-1; TRBD1 aligns across 11 bases. CDR1 is SEHNR and CDR2 is FQNEAQ in the germline V gene (reference sequence). The length of the CDR3 is 15 residues. The V segment lost 5 bases and the J segment 6 bases; nucleotides outside the gene matches: 6. The CDR3 sequence is CASSAPGQGVNEQFF. CDR3 nucleotides: TGTGCCAGCAGCGCGCCGGGACAGGGGGTCAATGAGCAGTTCTTC. Supplemented by reference TRBV7-9 and TRBJ2-1, the full variable domain reads DTGVSQNPRHKITKRGQNVTFRCDPISEHNRLYWYRQTLGQGPEFLTYFQNEAQLEKSRLLSDRFSAERPKGSFSTLEIQRTEQGDSAMYLCASSAPGQGVNEQFFGPGTRLTVL.

The V call is TRBV5-6, the J call TRBJ2-5; 9 nucleotides match TRBD1. The CDR3 is 15 residues long. V trimming: 2 bases; J trimming: 4 bases; junction bases outside the gene matches: 6. Germline V gene lookup returns CDR1 SGHDT and CDR2 YYEEEE. The CDR3 nucleotides are TGTGCCAGCAGCTTCACAGGGGGCGATGTAGAGACCCAGTACTTC. The encoded protein is CASSFTGGDVETQYF.

CDR3 nucleotide sequence: TGTGCCAGCAGTGAATTCTCGGGACAGGGCCAAGAGACCCAGTACTTC. This codes for CASSEFSGQGQETQYF. This chain connects TRBV2 to TRBJ2-5; 9 bases are shared with TRBD1. V lost 2 bases to trimming and J lost 1 base; unmatched junction nucleotides: 5. In germline, CDR1 is SNHLY, CDR2 FYNNEI. The CDR3 has 16 residues.

This chain links TRBV7-7 with TRBJ2-2; 9 nucleotides align to TRBD2. Germline CDR1 reads SSHAT; CDR2 reads FNYEAQ (reference sequence). This CDR3 spans 16 amino acids. V trimming: 5 bases; J trimming: 1 base; junction bases outside the gene matches: 5. The CDR3 DNA reads TGTGCCAGCAGCCCTAATAGCGGGAGGAACACCGGGGAGCTGTTTTTT. Amino acids: CASSPNSGRNTGELFF.

The chain's CDR3 is CASSIGSHEQYF. The CDR3 DNA reads TGTGCCAGCAGCATCGGTTCGCACGAGCAGTACTTC. The chain uses TRBV7-3 and TRBJ2-7; D remains ambiguous. Germline-derived CDR1 and CDR2 are SGHTA and FQGTGA. The ends were cut back, 5 bases at V and 5 bases at J, with 10 bases in the middle. The CDR3 runs to 12 residues. Full variable domain (remainder filled in from reference TRBV7-3 and TRBJ2-7): GAGVSQTPSNKVTEKGKYVELRCDPISGHTALYWYRQSLGQGPEFLIYFQGTGAADDSGLPNDRFFAVRPEGSVSTLKIQRTERGDSAVYLCASSIGSHEQYFGPGTRLTVT.

The sample holds one count of this clone. The CDR3 DNA is TGTGCCTGGATCAGGGGACTAGCGGTCTACGAGCAGTACTTC. This sequence encodes CAWIRGLAVYEQYF. The genes are TRBV30 and TRBJ2-7, with TRBD2 matching over 11 bases. V shed 4 bases, J shed 3 bases, and the junction held 5 bases outside the gene matches. There are 14 residues in the CDR3. Germline CDR1 and CDR2: GTSNPN and SVGIG (reference sequence).